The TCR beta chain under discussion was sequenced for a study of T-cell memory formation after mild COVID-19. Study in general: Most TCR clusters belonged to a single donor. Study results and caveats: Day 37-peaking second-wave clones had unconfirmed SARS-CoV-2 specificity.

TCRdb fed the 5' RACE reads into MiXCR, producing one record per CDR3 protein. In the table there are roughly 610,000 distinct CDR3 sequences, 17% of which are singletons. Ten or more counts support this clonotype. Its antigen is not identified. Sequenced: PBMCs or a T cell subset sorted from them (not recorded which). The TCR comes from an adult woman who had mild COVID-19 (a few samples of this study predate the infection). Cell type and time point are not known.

CDR3 DNA sequence: TGTGCCAGCAGCTTAGCGCTTCACTACGGTACTGAAGCTTTCTTT. This sequence encodes CASSLALHYGTEAFF. The genes are TRBV7-9 and TRBJ1-1; no firm D call. CDR3 size: 15 residues. Germline V gene lookup returns CDR1 SEHNR and CDR2 FQNEAQ (reference sequence). The V end was cut by 0 bases, the J end by 5 bases, with 13 bases between. The variable domain in full, completed from reference TRBV7-9 and TRBJ1-1, reads DTGVSQNPRHKITKRGQNVTFRCDPISEHNRLYWYRQTLGQGPEFLTYFQNEAQLEKSRLLSDRFSAERPKGSFSTLEIQRTEQGDSAMYLCASSLALHYGTEAFFGQGTRLTVV.